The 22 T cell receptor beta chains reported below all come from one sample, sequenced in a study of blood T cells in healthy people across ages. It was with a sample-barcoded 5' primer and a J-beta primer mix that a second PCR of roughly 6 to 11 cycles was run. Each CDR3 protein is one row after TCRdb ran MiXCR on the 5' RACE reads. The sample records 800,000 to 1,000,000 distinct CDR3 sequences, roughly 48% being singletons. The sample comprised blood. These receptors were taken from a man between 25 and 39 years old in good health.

The CDR3, as DNA: TGTGCCAGCAGCTTCGTCGGGGCACGAGGAGATACGCAGTATTTT. Its translation: CASSFVGARGDTQYF. The chain carries TRBV7-2 and TRBJ2-3; D might be TRBD1 or TRBD2, each matching 5 bases. This CDR3 is built from 15 residues. The V gene lost 3 bases and the J gene lost 5 bases, with 15 bases spanning the gap. Germline CDR1 SGHTA, CDR2 FQGNSA.

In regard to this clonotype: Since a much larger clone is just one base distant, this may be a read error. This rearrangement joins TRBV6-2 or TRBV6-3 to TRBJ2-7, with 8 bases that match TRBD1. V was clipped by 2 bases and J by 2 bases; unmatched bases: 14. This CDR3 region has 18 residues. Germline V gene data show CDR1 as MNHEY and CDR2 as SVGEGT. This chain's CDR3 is CASSYPGTGDRTTYEQYF. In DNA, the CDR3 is TGTGCCAGCAGTTACCCCGGGACAGGTGATAGGACTACCTACGAGCAGTACTTC.

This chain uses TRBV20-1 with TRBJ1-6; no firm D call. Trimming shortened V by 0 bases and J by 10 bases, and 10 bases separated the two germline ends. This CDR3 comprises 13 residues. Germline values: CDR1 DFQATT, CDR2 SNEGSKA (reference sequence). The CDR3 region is CSARETGSSPLHF. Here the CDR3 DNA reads TGCAGTGCTAGAGAGACGGGGAGCTCACCCCTCCACTTT.

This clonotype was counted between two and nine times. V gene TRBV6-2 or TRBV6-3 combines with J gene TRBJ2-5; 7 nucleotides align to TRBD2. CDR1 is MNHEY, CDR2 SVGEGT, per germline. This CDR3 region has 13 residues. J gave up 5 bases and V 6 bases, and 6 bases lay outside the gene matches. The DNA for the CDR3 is TGTGCCAGCAGGAGGACTAGTGGCGAGACCCAGTACTTC. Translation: CASRRTSGETQYF.

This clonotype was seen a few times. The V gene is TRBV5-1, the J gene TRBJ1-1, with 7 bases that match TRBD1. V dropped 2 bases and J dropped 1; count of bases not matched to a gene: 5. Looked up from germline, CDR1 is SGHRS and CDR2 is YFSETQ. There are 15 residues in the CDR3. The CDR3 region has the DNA TGCGCCAGCAGCTTACAGGGGCGACAGAACACTGAAGCTTTCTTT. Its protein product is CASSLQGRQNTEAFF.

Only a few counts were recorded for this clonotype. In nucleotides, the CDR3 is TGTGCCAGCAGTGTCGGATTCTCTGGGGCCAACGTCCTGACTTTC. Amino acids: CASSVGFSGANVLTF. J is TRBJ2-6 and V is TRBV2; D remains unclear. Germline V lookup: CDR1 SNHLY, CDR2 FYNNEI. Trimming removed 4 bases from V and 0 bases from J, with 7 bases in between. There are 15 residues in the CDR3.

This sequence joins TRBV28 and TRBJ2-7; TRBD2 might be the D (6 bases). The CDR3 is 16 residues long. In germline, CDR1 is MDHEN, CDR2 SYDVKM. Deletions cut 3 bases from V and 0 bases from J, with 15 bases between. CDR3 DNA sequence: TGTGCCAGCAGTTTCCAGGCGGGGACGAGCTCCTACGAGCAGTACTTC. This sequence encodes CASSFQAGTSSYEQYF.

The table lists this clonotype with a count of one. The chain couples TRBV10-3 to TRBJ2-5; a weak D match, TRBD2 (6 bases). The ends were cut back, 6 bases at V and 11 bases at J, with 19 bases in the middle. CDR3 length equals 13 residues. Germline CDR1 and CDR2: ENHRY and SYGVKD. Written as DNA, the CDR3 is TGTGCCATCAGCGGATTGGGGGGAAATGAGCAGTACTTC. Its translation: CAISGLGGNEQYF.

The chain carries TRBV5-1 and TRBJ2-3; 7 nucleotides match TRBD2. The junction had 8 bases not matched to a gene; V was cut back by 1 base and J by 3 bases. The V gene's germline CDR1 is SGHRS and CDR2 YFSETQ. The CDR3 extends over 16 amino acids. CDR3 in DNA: TGCGCCAGCAGCTTGAGAGGCGGGGGAATTACAGATACGCAGTATTTT. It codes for CASSLRGGGITDTQYF.

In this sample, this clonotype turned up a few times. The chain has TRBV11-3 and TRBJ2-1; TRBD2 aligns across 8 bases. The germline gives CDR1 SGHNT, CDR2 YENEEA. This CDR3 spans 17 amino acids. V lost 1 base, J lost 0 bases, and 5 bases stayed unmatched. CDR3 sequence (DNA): TGTGCCAGCAGCTTAGGAGCGGGGGCGAGCTCCTACAATGAGCAGTTCTTC. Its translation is CASSLGAGASSYNEQFF.

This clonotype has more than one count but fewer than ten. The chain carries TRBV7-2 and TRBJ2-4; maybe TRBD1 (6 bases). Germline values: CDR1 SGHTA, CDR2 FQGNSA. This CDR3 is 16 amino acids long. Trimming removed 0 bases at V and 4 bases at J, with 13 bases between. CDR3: CASSLAELGGKNIQYF. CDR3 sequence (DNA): TGTGCCAGCAGCTTAGCGGAATTAGGGGGTAAAAACATTCAGTACTTC.

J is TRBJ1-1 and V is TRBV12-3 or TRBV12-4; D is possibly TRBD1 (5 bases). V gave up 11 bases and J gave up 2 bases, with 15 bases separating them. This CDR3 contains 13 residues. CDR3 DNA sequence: TGTGCCGGCCGGTGGGGGGGAAACACTGAAGCTTTCTTT. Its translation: CAGRWGGNTEAFF.

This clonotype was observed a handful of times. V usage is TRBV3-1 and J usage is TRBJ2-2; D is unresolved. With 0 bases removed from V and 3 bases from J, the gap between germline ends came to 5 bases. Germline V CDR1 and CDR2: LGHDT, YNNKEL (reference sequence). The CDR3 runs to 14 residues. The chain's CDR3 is CASSQDKDTGELFF. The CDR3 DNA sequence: TGTGCCAGCAGCCAAGACAAGGACACCGGGGAGCTGTTTTTT.

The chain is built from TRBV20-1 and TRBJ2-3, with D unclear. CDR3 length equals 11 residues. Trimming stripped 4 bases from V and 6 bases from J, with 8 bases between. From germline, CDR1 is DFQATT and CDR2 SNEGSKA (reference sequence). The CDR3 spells CSAIEVDTQYF. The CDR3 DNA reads TGCAGTGCTATTGAGGTGGATACGCAGTATTTT.

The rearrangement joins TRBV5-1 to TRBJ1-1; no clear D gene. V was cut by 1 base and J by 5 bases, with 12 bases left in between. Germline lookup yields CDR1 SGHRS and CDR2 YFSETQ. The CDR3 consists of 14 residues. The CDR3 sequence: CASSLSGLGTEAFF. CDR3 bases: TGCGCCAGCAGCTTGTCAGGTTTGGGTACTGAAGCTTTCTTT.

CDR3 bases: TGTGCCATTGTACCTGGACAGGGGGCCAAAGAGCAGTACTTC. Its translation: CAIVPGQGAKEQYF. V usage is TRBV28 and J usage is TRBJ2-7, with 11 bases fitting TRBD1. The CDR3 length is 14 residues. V gave up 10 bases and J gave up 7 bases; unmatched junction bases: 12. CDR1 is MDHEN and CDR2 is SYDVKM in the germline V gene.

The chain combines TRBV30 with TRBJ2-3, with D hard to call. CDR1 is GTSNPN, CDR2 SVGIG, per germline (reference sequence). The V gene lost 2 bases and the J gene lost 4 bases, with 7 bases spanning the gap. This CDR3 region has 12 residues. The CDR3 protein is CAWSFESDTQYF. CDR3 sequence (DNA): TGTGCCTGGAGTTTCGAATCAGATACGCAGTATTTT.

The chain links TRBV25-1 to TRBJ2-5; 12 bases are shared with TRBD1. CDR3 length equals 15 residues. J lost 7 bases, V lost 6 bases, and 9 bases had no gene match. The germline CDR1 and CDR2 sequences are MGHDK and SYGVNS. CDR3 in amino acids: CASSGTGGKLRTQYF. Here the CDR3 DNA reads TGTGCCAGCAGCGGGACAGGGGGCAAATTGAGGACCCAGTACTTC.

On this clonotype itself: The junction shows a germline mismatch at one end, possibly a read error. The CDR3 is CASSLGGQPYGCTF. CDR3 in DNA: TGTGCCAGCAGCTTAGGCGGACAGCCCTATGGCTGCACCTTC. The rearrangement uses TRBV7-9 and TRBJ1-2, with TRBD1 as a possible D gene (6 bases). Germline V gene lookup returns CDR1 SEHNR and CDR2 FQNEAQ (reference sequence). CDR3 size: 14 residues.

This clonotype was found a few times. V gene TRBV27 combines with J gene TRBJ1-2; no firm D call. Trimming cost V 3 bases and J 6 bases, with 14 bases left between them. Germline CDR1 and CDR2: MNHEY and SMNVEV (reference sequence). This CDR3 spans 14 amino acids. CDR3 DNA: TGTGCCAGCAGTTTCGACTTCCGAAGGGATGGCTACACCTTC. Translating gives CASSFDFRRDGYTF.

This CDR3 reads CASTVSGQGYGELFF. Written as DNA, the CDR3 is TGTGCCAGCACTGTATCGGGACAGGGTTACGGGGAGCTGTTTTTT. This rearrangement joins TRBV5-5 to TRBJ2-2, with 9 bases lining up with TRBD1. The length of the CDR3 is 15 residues. Germline CDR1 is SGHKS and CDR2 is YYEKEE (reference sequence). Losses at the gene ends were 6 bases for V and 7 bases for J; bases not matched to a gene: 10.

The DNA of the CDR3 is TGTGCCAGCAGACAGGGACGTTATGGCTACACCTTC. Protein: CASRQGRYGYTF. The chain combines TRBV6-1 with TRBJ1-2; weak D call: TRBD1 (6 bases). Deletions cut 6 bases from V and 5 bases from J, with 10 bases between. This CDR3 has 12 residues. Germline CDR1 is MNHNS and CDR2 is SASEGT.